This T cell receptor (beta chain) was profiled in a study of T cell responses to AZD1222 COVID-19 vaccine (dated by TCRdb to the early 2020s). With respect to the entire study: AZD1222 recipients whose second dose came at about 4 weeks and those whose second dose came at about 12 weeks were combined into one group, since spike-specific TCR depth and breadth did not differ between the two schedules. Trial participants were enrolled into age subgroups of 18-55, 56-69 and 70-plus years, which contained approximately 150, 30 and 60 TCR-sequenced participants, respectively. A total of approximately 240 trial participants underwent TCR sequencing, of whom nearly 210 had received two doses of AZD1222 and about 26 had received two doses of the MenACWY control vaccine.

The time point label, read with the paper, signifies: baseline before first vaccination. The vaccinee samples were drawn from two UK trials, COV001 and COV002, one of which was a single-blind randomized controlled phase 2/3 trial testing AZD1222 (ChAdOx1 nCoV-19) in healthy adults. For TCRbeta chain sequencing, PBMC samples from trial participants were taken at day 0 and at day 28 after the second dose. With respect to this clone: Its antigen has not been determined. The record has no base qualities; no much larger clone is one base away.

Overall study outcomes, separate from this receptor: The vaccine-associated CD4 TCRs covered the entire spike protein, and the dominant responses fell in regions 160-218 and 743-854. After two AZD1222 doses, both the breadth and the depth of spike-specific TCRs were significantly higher than at day 0 and than in MenACWY recipients. Conclusions about previously exposed vaccinees are limited, since just five to seven AZD1222 recipients were seropositive for SARS-CoV-2 at baseline. Because no samples from the day 14 peak response were available, repertoires could be characterized only after the peak T cell response. Epitopes outside the regions mutated in the B.1.351 and B.1.1.7 variants were reportedly recognized by nearly half of the unique spike-specific TCRs. Participants were mostly white British, with more females than males. The authors suggested clonal diversity may have been underestimated. In the small 56-69-year group, the increase in depth fell short of significance, most likely because of low power.

The CDR3 regions of human TCRbeta chains were analyzed by immunosequencing. On the authors' methods: TCRs in the repertoires were matched against a reference library of SARS-CoV-2-specific TCRs that had been generated with the MIRA antigen-specificity platform. Breadth meant the fraction of unique TCRs that were SARS-CoV-2-associated, whereas depth meant the fraction of total T cells that were SARS-CoV-2-associated. Using the MIRA data, each spike-specific TCR was assigned both to the spike region to which the TCR was reactive and to a CD4 or CD8 class. Log10-transformed breadth and depth values were compared by one-way ANOVA with Sidak's multiple comparisons tests. What TCRdb holds here is the immuneACCESS table cut down to in-frame rearrangements. Part of the clones is not present; checked against another copy, under half of the missing clones reflect an unresolved V gene, and the others are unexplained. The DNA was the basis for D and trimming; V, J and clone size are from that table. The sample table shows over 110,000 clones, and 85% to 95% are seen once. Roughly 5% of the sample lies in the top ten.

V and J are trimmed by 5 bases and 8 bases, and the gene matches miss 8 bases of the junction. In the germline V gene, CDR1 corresponds to SGHTA and CDR2 to FQGTGA. Counted from cysteine to phenylalanine, this CDR3 has 13 amino acids. The retained sequence is limited to the CDR3, 39 bases, with the frame set at the first base. Specimen: peripheral blood, collected on day 0 of AZD1222 vaccination. Recombination linked TRBV7-3 to TRBJ1-2; the central 7 bases match TRBD1. The sequence was obtained from an adult in good health. The CDR3 protein is CASSPDRESGYTF. The DNA reads as follows: TGTGCCAGCAGCCCCGACAGGGAGAGCGGCTACACCTTC.